This T cell receptor (beta chain) was identified in a study of radiation and T cells in renal cell carcinoma. Time point of the sample: blood 2 weeks post-SBRT. Treatment reported: 15 Gy SBRT to primary tumor, nephrectomy 4 weeks later. After SBRT, blood was collected at 2 and 4 weeks, plus baseline. Clear cell pathology was present in this patient's renal cell carcinoma. Assay: immunoSEQ multiplex PCR; the TCRdb copy retains only in-frame clones and omits some. Of about 130,000 clones in the sample, more than 75% are singletons; the top ten hold 5.8%. About this clone itself: Its antigen is as yet unknown.

The study's findings and limits: Top tumor clonotypes rose in blood 2 weeks post-radiation, then contracted.

The receptor's source is a woman between 65 and 79 years old with renal cell carcinoma. The source was blood, collected from a patient whose treatment included radiotherapy and nephrectomy.

The CDR3 DNA follows: TGTGCCTGGAGTGTACAAAACAGAGATCAGCCCCAGCATTTT. As protein: CAWSVQNRDQPQHF. This chain connects TRBV30 to TRBJ1-5; no clear D gene. Between the trimmed V and J ends, which lost 0 bases and 5 bases, there was a span of 11 bases. Germline V lookup: CDR1 GTSNPN, CDR2 SVGIG (reference sequence). The CDR3 runs to 14 residues.